The TCR beta chain described here comes from a study of blood T cell repertoires in COVID-19. Across the study: Samples representing acute and convalescent COVID-19 were sourced from the United States, Italy and Spain.

Produced via immunoSEQ multiplex PCR; TCRdb's table is partial and in-frame only. The data hold 35,000 to 55,000 clones, with roughly 90% observed a single time. Germline V gene data show CDR1 as SNHLY and CDR2 as FYNNEI. Trimming at V came to 7 bases and at J to 5 bases, leaving 7 bases not matched to a gene. The CDR3 runs 13 residues. Material for sequencing was peripheral blood. The TCR sequence derives from a man in his sixties with active COVID-19. The rearrangement uses TRBV2 and TRBJ1-1; 7 bases are a match to TRBD1. CDR3 nucleotide sequence: TGTGCCAGCACCCTGACAGGGAGGACTGAAGCTTTCTTT. Encoded protein: CASTLTGRTEAFF.